The present T cell receptor beta chain was sequenced within a study of T-cell memory formation after mild COVID-19. TCRdb re-analysed the 5' RACE reads in MiXCR, keeping a single row per CDR3 protein. The sample has about 360,000 distinct CDR3 sequences; approximately 15% are singletons. CDR1 DFQATT and CDR2 SNEGSKA come from the germline V gene (reference sequence). Trimming at V came to 1 base and at J to 5 bases, leaving 6 bases not matched to a gene. CDR3 length: 14 amino acids. The specimen sequenced was PBMCs or a T cell subset sorted from them (not recorded which). The chain recombines TRBV20-1 with TRBJ2-3; the match to TRBD1 covers 7 bases. This TCR was sampled from a man in his late teens or twenties who had mild COVID-19 (a few samples of this study predate the infection). Cell type and time point are not known. CDR3 protein: CSARAQDRKDTQYF. Here the CDR3 DNA reads TGCAGTGCTAGAGCCCAGGACAGGAAAGATACGCAGTATTTT.